This entry describes one T cell receptor (beta chain). Its antigen is unknown. The data derive from a study of T cell responses to AZD1222 COVID-19 vaccine. Study observations and caveats: It was only after the peak T cell response that any repertoires were sampled. Only six individuals given AZD1222 were seropositive at baseline. Unmutated regions of variants are reportedly targeted by nearly half of spike-specific TCRs.

V trimming: 4 bases; J trimming: 2 bases; junction bases outside the gene matches: 9. This CDR3 region has 17 residues. Germline lookup yields CDR1 LNHDA and CDR2 SQIVND (reference sequence). Sequencing was performed with immunoSEQ multiplex PCR; in TCRdb, only in-frame clones are kept and a portion is missing. The table lists fewer than 200,000 clones, almost 95% of them singletons, with 1% to 1.5% in the top ten. The receptor was derived from an adult in good health. This chain joins TRBV19 and TRBJ1-3; the match to TRBD1 covers 9 bases. The sequenced sample was peripheral blood, obtained on day 0 of AZD1222 vaccination. CDR3 region: CASSTTGGSGTGNTIYF. CDR3 DNA sequence: TGTGCCAGTAGTACCACAGGGGGCTCGGGGACTGGAAACACCATATATTTT.